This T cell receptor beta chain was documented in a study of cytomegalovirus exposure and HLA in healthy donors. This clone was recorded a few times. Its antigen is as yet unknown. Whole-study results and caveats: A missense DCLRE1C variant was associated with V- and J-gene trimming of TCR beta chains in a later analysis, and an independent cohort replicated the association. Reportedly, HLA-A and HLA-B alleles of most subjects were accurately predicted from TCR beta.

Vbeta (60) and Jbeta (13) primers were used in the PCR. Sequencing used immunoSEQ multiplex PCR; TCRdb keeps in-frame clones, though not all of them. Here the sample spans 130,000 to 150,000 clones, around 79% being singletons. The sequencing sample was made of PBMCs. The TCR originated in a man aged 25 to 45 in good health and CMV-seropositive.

The CDR3 DNA reads TGTGCCAGCAGCTACGGACTAGCGGGAATCTACGAGCAGTACTTC. Protein product: CASSYGLAGIYEQYF. The V call is TRBV7-8, the J call TRBJ2-7; 12 bases map to TRBD2. Per germline, CDR1 SGHVS and CDR2 FQNEAQ. V dropped 4 bases and J dropped 3; count of bases not matched to a gene: 4. This CDR3 is 15 amino acids long.